This T cell receptor beta chain derives from a study of blood T cell repertoires in COVID-19 (TCRdb year 2020). With respect to the entire study: Samples covering the acute and convalescent phases of COVID-19 were provided by collaborators in the United States, Italy and Spain. Sample metadata almost always included a de-identified subject ID, COVID-19 status, age in years and sex. A freely available public database, intended as a resource for researchers studying the immune response to SARS-CoV-2, is where the repertoires were released. Subjects who had been exposed to COVID-19, were actively infected with it, or had recovered from it provided the deeply sampled blood TCRbeta repertoires that made up the dataset. The material from the prospective study consisted of cDNA or gDNA derived from T cells, B-cell-depleted T cells, or PBMCs. HLA class I and class II types, where available, came from metadata supplied by the sample provider rather than from assay-based typing. Samples came from the ongoing ImmuneRACE study (first 160 participants) plus 1,254 subjects from 6 global collaborators.

TCRbeta CDR3 regions were amplified from genomic DNA using the immunoSEQ Assay, a bias-controlled multiplex PCR. The published analysis was carried out like this. Nucleated cell counts per sample were estimated from amplification of reference gene primers within the assay. To quantify the absolute abundance of each unique TCRbeta CDR3 rearrangement, sequence reads were collapsed and filtered. Productive Simpson clonality was computed per sample as the square root of Simpson's diversity index over productive rearrangements. The table was pulled from immuneACCESS by TCRdb, which kept in-frame rearrangements only. Such tables lose some clones; where checked, under half of the loss comes from unresolved V genes, and the rest has no known cause. V and J calls plus clone size are reproduced from that table; the DNA served to infer D and trimming. This sample gives approximately 220,000 clones in total; 85% to 90% of them show up just once. Clones ranked in the top ten supply around 3.2% of the sample.

A remark on this clone: Its antigen is unknown. Qualities for individual bases were not recorded, and no much larger clone is one base off.

Overall study results and their limits: How much clinical and demographic metadata was included differed by source and by participant, and the metadata was provided uncurated.

V lost 3 bases and J lost 7 bases; the stretch between them is 12 bases long. From the germline V gene (reference sequence), CDR1 is WNHNN and CDR2 is SYGVQD. The CDR3, from cysteine to phenylalanine, totals 14 residues. Only the CDR3 portion is preserved as DNA: 42 bases, with reading frame beginning at the first base. Participants in the prospective study were enrolled through a virtual design, were aged about 18 to 100 years, and lived in fewer than 30 United States geographic areas. In the prospective study, participants were assigned to cohorts based on the clinical history participants reported in a screening survey and a study questionnaire. In the prospective study, whole blood, serum and a nasopharyngeal or oropharyngeal swab were collected from each participant by mobile phlebotomists. Prospective study participants could optionally give additional blood draws and questionnaires over a roughly two-month period. Blood samples from the prospective study were shipped frozen or at room temperature prior to DNA extraction.

The receptor comes from a young woman in a cohort exposed to, infected with or recovered from COVID-19 (not recorded which). The chain is made from TRBV10-1 and TRBJ2-2, with TRBD2 tentatively as D gene (6 bases match). Sequencing was carried out using PBMCs or T cells enriched from blood (not recorded which). The base sequence is TGCGCCAGCAGTGATGGCGCGGGGCACGGGGAGCTGTTTTTT. Its protein is CASSDGAGHGELFF.